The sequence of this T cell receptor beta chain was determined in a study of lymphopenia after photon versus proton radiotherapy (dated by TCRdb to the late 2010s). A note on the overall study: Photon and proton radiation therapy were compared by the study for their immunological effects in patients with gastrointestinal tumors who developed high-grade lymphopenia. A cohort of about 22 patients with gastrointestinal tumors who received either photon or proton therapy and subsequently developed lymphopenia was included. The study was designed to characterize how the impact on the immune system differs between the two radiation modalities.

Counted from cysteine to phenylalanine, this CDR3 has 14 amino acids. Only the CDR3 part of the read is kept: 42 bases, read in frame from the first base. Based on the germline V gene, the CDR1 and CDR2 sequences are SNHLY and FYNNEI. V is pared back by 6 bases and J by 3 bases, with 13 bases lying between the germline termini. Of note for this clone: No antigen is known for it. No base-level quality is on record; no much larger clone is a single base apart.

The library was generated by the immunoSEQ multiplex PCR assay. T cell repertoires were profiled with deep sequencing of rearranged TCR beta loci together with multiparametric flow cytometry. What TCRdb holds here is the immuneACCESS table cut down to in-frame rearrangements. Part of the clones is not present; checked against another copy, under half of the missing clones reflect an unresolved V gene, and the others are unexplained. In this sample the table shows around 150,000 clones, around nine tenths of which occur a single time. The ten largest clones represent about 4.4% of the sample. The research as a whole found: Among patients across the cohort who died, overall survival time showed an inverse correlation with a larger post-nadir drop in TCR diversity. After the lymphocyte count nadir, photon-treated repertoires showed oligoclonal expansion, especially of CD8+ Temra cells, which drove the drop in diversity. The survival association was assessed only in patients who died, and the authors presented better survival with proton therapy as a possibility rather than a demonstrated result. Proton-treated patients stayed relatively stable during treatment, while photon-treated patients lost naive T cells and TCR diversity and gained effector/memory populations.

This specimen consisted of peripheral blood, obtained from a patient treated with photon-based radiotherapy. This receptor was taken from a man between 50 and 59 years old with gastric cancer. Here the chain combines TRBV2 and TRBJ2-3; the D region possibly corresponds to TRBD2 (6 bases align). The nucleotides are TGTGCCAGCAGCACGACTAGGTTGACAGATACGCAGTATTTT. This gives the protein CASSTTRLTDTQYF.